This T cell receptor beta chain originates from a study of T cell changes during pregnancy in multiple sclerosis. The CDR3 extends over 15 amino acids. Sequencing used immunoSEQ multiplex PCR; TCRdb keeps in-frame clones, though not all of them. The table has tens of thousands of clones, less than 95% seen once; the top ten hold more than 2%. The TCR was taken from a female donor in good health, enrolled as a control in a pregnancy study. The chain joins TRBV21-1 to TRBJ1-2. TRBV21-1 is annotated as a pseudogene. Sample: peripheral blood, taken in the second trimester of pregnancy. The CDR3 DNA reads TGTGCCAGCAGCAAAGGCGGCGTAGCTAACTATGGCTACACCTTC. Its protein is CASSKGGVANYGYTF.